This entry concerns a single T cell receptor beta chain. This sample is drawn from a study of OX40 agonist ivuxolimab in advanced cancers. Trimming removed 0 bases at V and 1 base at J, with 13 bases between. The CDR3 length is 16 residues. Per the germline V gene, CDR1 is SGDLS and CDR2 is YYNGEE. This table comes from immunoSEQ multiplex PCR, and its TCRdb copy is limited to in-frame clones, with some not included. The top ten hold around 20% of the sample, which has some 80,000 clones, over 85% seen once. The specimen comprised CD4+ or CD8+ T cells sorted from blood, sampled in a trial of the OX40 agonist ivuxolimab. This TCR was sampled from an adult with an advanced solid tumor such as melanoma, head and neck, liver or kidney cancer. The chain employs TRBV9 and TRBJ1-1; D is possibly TRBD1 (6 bases). CDR3 in DNA: TGTGCCAGCAGCGTAGTTGGGACATGGGAGAACACTGAAGCTTTCTTT. Translation: CASSVVGTWENTEAFF.